Following are 29 T cell receptor beta chains from one sample sequenced in a study of cytomegalovirus exposure and HLA in healthy donors. It was with 60 Vbeta and 13 Jbeta primers that the PCR ran. Method: immunoSEQ multiplex PCR; TCRdb's copy keeps in-frame clones and lacks some. The table records fewer than 110,000 clones, 82% of them present only once. Sample: PBMCs. The receptors originated from a man aged 30-40 years in good health and CMV-seropositive.

The chain is built from TRBV5-5 and TRBJ1-6; unclear D gene. V was cut by 2 bases and J by 5 bases, with 11 bases left in between. Germline assignment: CDR1 SGHKS and CDR2 YYEKEE (reference sequence). This CDR3 is 15 amino acids long. Here the CDR3 DNA reads TGTGCCAGCAGCTTTATGGGAGCCGATAATTCACCCCTCCACTTT. Protein sequence: CASSFMGADNSPLHF.

J is TRBJ1-3 and V is TRBV29-1, with 7 bases matching TRBD1. Germline loops: CDR1 SQVTM, CDR2 ANQGSEA. The V and J ends lost 4 bases and 5 bases, in that order; junction bases with no gene match: 8. The CDR3 extends over 14 amino acids. CDR3 residues: CSVAGTAGRNTIYF. CDR3 in DNA: TGCAGCGTTGCCGGGACAGCGGGTAGAAACACCATATATTTT.

The chain links TRBV18 to TRBJ2-7, with TRBD2 matching over 8 bases. The CDR3 covers 14 residues. Trimming removed 3 bases from V and 1 base from J; junction bases left unmatched: 2. Germline CDR1 and CDR2: KGHSH and LQKENI. The CDR3 region is CASSPSGVSYEQYF. CDR3 sequence (DNA): TGTGCCAGCTCACCTAGCGGGGTTTCCTACGAGCAGTACTTC.

This chain joins TRBV5-4 and TRBJ2-5; 7 bases agree with TRBD2. Germline trimming cut 1 base from V and 3 bases from J; bases unmatched to any gene: 9. The germline V gene has CDR1 SGHNT and CDR2 YYREEE (reference sequence). The CDR3 runs to 16 residues. CDR3 sequence reads: CASSLSVAGLKETQYF. In nucleotides, the CDR3 is TGTGCCAGCAGCTTGTCGGTAGCGGGCCTCAAAGAGACCCAGTACTTC.

A word on this clone: The junction departs from the called germline gene at one end, perhaps through a read error. The chain employs TRBV5-6 and TRBJ2-5; TRBD1 matches at 8 bases. The DNA end favors TRBJ2-7, so the J call may be wrong. CDR1 is SGHDT, CDR2 YYEEEE, per germline. The CDR3 spans 15 residues. The CDR3 DNA is TGTGCCGGCAGCCCCACAGGGGGTCGCTCCTACGAGCAGTACTTC. It specifies CAGSPTGGRSYEQYF.

The chain carries TRBV18 and TRBJ2-1, with D possibly TRBD2 on 6 matching bases. The CDR3 has 14 residues. CDR1 and CDR2 from the germline V gene are KGHSH and LQKENI. Trimming left V 3 bases short and J 7 bases short, with 13 bases between. This chain's CDR3 is CASSPPAGRNEQFF. Written as DNA, the CDR3 is TGTGCCAGCTCACCCCCCGCAGGGAGGAATGAGCAGTTCTTC.

The chain employs TRBV19 and TRBJ1-1, with TRBD1 as a possible D gene (5 bases). V was shortened by 0 bases and J by 10 bases, with 12 bases between the two germline ends. This CDR3 is built from 13 residues. The germline V gene has CDR1 LNHDA and CDR2 SQIVND (reference sequence). As DNA, the CDR3 is TGTGCCAGTAGTATAGATCTTATAGGGGCAGCTTTCTTT. Residues: CASSIDLIGAAFF. The complete variable domain, with remaining parts taken from reference TRBV19 and TRBJ1-1, reads DGGITQSPKYLFRKEGQNVTLSCEQNLNHDAMYWYRQDPGQGLRLIYYSQIVNDFQKGDIAEGYSVSREKKESFPLTVTSAQKNPTAFYLCASSIDLIGAAFFGQGTRLTVV.

This chain connects TRBV15 to TRBJ1-3; D is uncertain. Trimming left V 2 bases short and J 3 bases short, with 8 bases between. The germline V gene encodes CDR1 LNHNV and CDR2 YYDKDF (reference sequence). The CDR3 contains 14 residues. CDR3 sequence (DNA): TGTGCCACCAGCAGATTAGAGGATGGAAACACCATATATTTT. Translating it yields CATSRLEDGNTIYF.

This sequence joins TRBV7-9 and TRBJ2-1, with 10 bases matching TRBD1. This CDR3 has 15 amino acids. Germline V gene lookup returns CDR1 SEHNR and CDR2 FQNEAQ (reference sequence). Losses at the gene ends were 5 bases for V and 2 bases for J; bases not matched to a gene: 3. CDR3 DNA sequence: TGTGCCAGCAGCCCAGACAGGGGGCCCTACAATGAGCAGTTCTTC. Protein product: CASSPDRGPYNEQFF.

The genes are TRBV27 and TRBJ2-7; 8 bases are a match to TRBD2. V shed 6 bases and J 5 bases; nucleotides not matched to a gene: 6. The CDR3 spans 13 residues. In germline, CDR1 is MNHEY, CDR2 SMNVEV (reference sequence). The CDR3 bases are TGTGCCAGCAGAGGGACTAGTCGCAACGAGCAGTACTTC. Its protein is CASRGTSRNEQYF.

This clone was counted only a few times. CDR3 sequence (DNA): TGTGCCAGCAGTGACGGACATACTAACACTGAAGCTTTCTTT. Residues: CASSDGHTNTEAFF. The chain links TRBV25-1 to TRBJ1-1, with a possible D match to TRBD1 (5 bases). V lost 3 bases and J 2 bases, leaving 10 bases between the germline ends. The CDR3 has 14 residues. Germline loops: CDR1 MGHDK, CDR2 SYGVNS. The full variable domain, completed using reference TRBV25-1 and TRBJ1-1, is EADIYQTPRYLVIGTGKKITLECSQTMGHDKMYWYQQDPGMELHLIHYSYGVNSTEKGDLSSESTVSRIRTEHFPLTLESARPSHTSQYLCASSDGHTNTEAFFGQGTRLTVV.

The chain links TRBV4-1 to TRBJ2-7; 11 bases are shared with TRBD1. Germline V gene data show CDR1 as MGHRA and CDR2 as YSYEKL. This CDR3 is built from 15 residues. With 4 bases clipped from V and 7 bases from J, the junction kept 9 bases outside the gene matches. CDR3 coding DNA: TGCGCCAGCAGCCCGGAGGACAGGGGGCGCTTGGAGCAGTACTTC. Translated: CASSPEDRGRLEQYF.

In its sample, this clone was seen a few times. The chain has TRBV6-5 and TRBJ1-4; D perhaps matches TRBD1 (5 bases). V was cut by 6 bases and J by 2 bases, with 13 bases left in between. Germline V gene lookup returns CDR1 MNHEY and CDR2 SVGAGI. This CDR3 is 15 amino acids long. The CDR3 region has the DNA TGTGCCAGCAGACTGGGGGGAGCCACTAATGAAAAACTGTTTTTT. It yields the protein CASRLGGATNEKLFF.

The V and J genes are TRBV6-8 and TRBJ2-5; 11 bases align to TRBD2. V was pared by 2 bases and J by 0 bases, with 2 bases of the junction left unmatched. This CDR3 comprises 16 residues. The germline gives CDR1 MNHGY, CDR2 SAAAGT. In DNA form, the CDR3 reads TGTGCCAGCAGTTACCCTAGCGGGGGGTACCAAGAGACCCAGTACTTC. Translated, it gives CASSYPSGGYQETQYF.

The table lists this clone with a few counts. J is TRBJ2-2 and V is TRBV7-9; 8 positions match TRBD2. Trimming removed 1 base from V and 2 bases from J; junction bases left unmatched: 3. The CDR3 totals 16 residues. Germline assignment: CDR1 SEHNR and CDR2 FQNEAQ (reference sequence). CDR3 DNA: TGTGCCAGCAGCTTAGGTCTAGCGGGTAACACCGGGGAGCTGTTTTTT. This translates into CASSLGLAGNTGELFF.

The J gene is TRBJ2-1, the V gene TRBV15; possible D gene TRBD1, 5 bases. V dropped 5 bases and J dropped 7 bases, with 12 bases sitting between them. Germline CDR1 reads LNHNV; CDR2 reads YYDKDF (reference sequence). The CDR3 runs to 13 residues. CDR3 region: CATSPVQGNEQFF. The CDR3 region has the DNA TGTGCCACCAGCCCGGTTCAGGGAAATGAGCAGTTCTTC.

This chain joins TRBV5-1 and TRBJ2-7, with D maybe TRBD1 (6 bases). This CDR3 has 13 amino acids. Per germline, CDR1 SGHRS and CDR2 YFSETQ. V dropped 4 bases and J dropped 5 bases, with 13 bases sitting between them. The CDR3 DNA sequence: TGCGCCAGCAGCCCCCGGACAGACAACGAGCAGTACTTC. It yields the protein CASSPRTDNEQYF.

The chain links TRBV27 to TRBJ1-5; TRBD1 aligns across 7 bases. The CDR3 consists of 21 residues. V was clipped by 2 bases and J by 0 bases; unmatched bases: 19. Germline CDR1 is MNHEY and CDR2 is SMNVEV (reference sequence). This chain's CDR3 is CASSLTPPIEPGQYSNQPQHF. The CDR3 DNA reads TGTGCCAGCAGTTTAACACCCCCAATCGAACCGGGACAGTATAGCAATCAGCCCCAGCATTTT.

This chain uses TRBV6-5 with TRBJ1-2; D gene unclear. Germline-derived CDR1 and CDR2 are MNHEY and SVGAGI. V was cut by 5 bases and J by 5 bases, with 12 bases left in between. The length of the CDR3 is 13 residues. The CDR3 region has the DNA TGTGCCAGCAGTAGTGGCAGGTATTATGGCTACACCTTC. Translation gives CASSSGRYYGYTF.

The V gene is TRBV10-1, the J gene TRBJ2-5, with TRBD2 matching over 10 bases. The V and J ends lost 0 bases and 3 bases, in that order; junction bases with no gene match: 1. Germline V gene lookup returns CDR1 WNHNN and CDR2 SYGVQD (reference sequence). The CDR3 runs 15 residues. The CDR3, as DNA: TGCGCCAGCAGTGAGTCGCTAGCGGGGGAAGAGACCCAGTACTTC. Amino acids: CASSESLAGEETQYF.

Only a few counts were recorded for this clone. The genes are TRBV5-1 and TRBJ2-2; TRBD1 matches at 10 bases. This CDR3 contains 15 residues. Looked up from germline, CDR1 is SGHRS and CDR2 is YFSETQ. Trimming removed 1 base from V and 6 bases from J; junction bases left unmatched: 3. This CDR3 reads CASSLSGQGAGELFF. For the CDR3, the DNA is TGCGCCAGCAGCTTGTCCGGACAGGGGGCCGGGGAGCTGTTTTTT.

This clone has only one observation. The chain is built from TRBV7-9 and TRBJ2-3; possibly TRBD1 for D (6 bases). Deletions cut 5 bases from V and 2 bases from J, with 14 bases between. CDR3 length equals 15 residues. The V gene's germline CDR1 is SEHNR and CDR2 FQNEAQ (reference sequence). The DNA of the CDR3 is TGTGCCAGCAGCCAAACAGGGTTGGTCACAGATACGCAGTATTTT. Residues: CASSQTGLVTDTQYF.

The CDR3 sequence: CASSLGQGSQPQHF. The CDR3 DNA reads TGTGCCAGTAGCCTCGGGCAGGGTAGTCAGCCCCAGCATTTT. The chain couples TRBV19 to TRBJ1-5, with D possibly TRBD1 on 5 matching bases. Germline CDR1 is LNHDA and CDR2 is SQIVND (reference sequence). The CDR3 sequence is 14 residues long. V was cut by 6 bases and J by 6 bases, with 15 bases left in between.

V usage is TRBV11-3 and J usage is TRBJ2-7; possible D gene TRBD1, 5 bases. Germline V lookup: CDR1 SGHNT, CDR2 YENEEA. The CDR3 is 14 residues long. V lost 2 bases, J lost 7 bases, and 15 bases lay in between. CDR3 DNA: TGTGCCAGCAGCTTATTTCGCAGGGCGCGGGAGCAGTACTTC. Amino acids: CASSLFRRAREQYF.

CDR3 DNA sequence: TGTGCCATCAGTGAACGGGGGGGGGCGAACACCGGGGAGCTGTTTTTT. Translation gives CAISERGGANTGELFF. The chain uses TRBV10-3 and TRBJ2-2, with 8 bases identical to TRBD2. The CDR3 is 16 amino acids. Germline loops: CDR1 ENHRY, CDR2 SYGVKD. V shed 3 bases and J 0 bases; nucleotides not matched to a gene: 3.

This clone has just one count. The chain recombines TRBV9 with TRBJ2-3, with D possibly TRBD2 on 5 matching bases. The CDR3 totals 16 residues. V lost 0 bases and J lost 3, with 14 bases in between. Per the germline V gene, CDR1 is SGDLS and CDR2 is YYNGEE. The DNA for the CDR3 is TGTGCCAGCAGCGTAGCTACGGCACAGCGGACAGATACGCAGTATTTT. Its translation is CASSVATAQRTDTQYF.

The chain combines TRBV18 with TRBJ1-3; TRBD1 matches at 10 bases. J gave up 8 bases and V 4 bases, and 2 bases lay outside the gene matches. The length of the CDR3 is 13 residues. CDR1 is KGHSH, CDR2 LQKENI, per germline. DNA of the CDR3: TGTGCCAGCTCACTTGGACAGGGGGACACCATATATTTT. Encoded protein: CASSLGQGDTIYF.

The chain recombines TRBV5-6 with TRBJ2-1; 14 nucleotides align to TRBD2. Germline V lookup: CDR1 SGHDT, CDR2 YYEEEE. V gave up 6 bases and J gave up 6 bases; unmatched junction bases: 11. The CDR3 loop spans 17 amino acids. Written as DNA, the CDR3 is TGTGCCAGCAAAGGGACTAGCGGGGGCAAATGGAGCAATGAGCAGTTCTTC. The encoded protein is CASKGTSGGKWSNEQFF.

Details on this clone: Sequence at one end of the junction differs from germline and may be a read error. The rearrangement joins TRBV7-9 to TRBJ1-3, with 9 bases matching TRBD1. The CDR3 contains 13 residues. The V gene's germline CDR1 is SEHNR and CDR2 FQNEAQ (reference sequence). The CDR3 DNA reads as TGTTCCAGCGGCACAGGGGGCAGAAACACCATATATTTT. As protein: CSSGTGGRNTIYF.